The T cell receptor (beta chain) described here comes from a study of vaccination effects on CD4 cells after COVID-19. CD4+ T cells specific for antigen were expanded with viral peptide pools by the ViraFEST assay before sequencing. A roughly 10-day culture period preceded the isolation of CD4+ T cells. Nucleocapsid antibody tests were negative, and the vaccine recipients had no prior SARS-CoV-2 infection. Half of the medium was exchanged for IL-2 medium on both days 3 and 7. Comments on this clone: The target antigen is unknown.

Sequenced by immunoSEQ multiplex PCR; TCRdb stores in-frame clones only, minus some. The data hold about 27,000 clones, with approximately 80% observed a single time. This TCR was recovered from a human donor who received a COVID-19 vaccine. Sequencing was performed on CD4+ T cells from PBMCs cultured with HCoV-NL63 spike peptides, taken before COVID-19 vaccination.

The CDR3 protein is CASSLDRVAGNTIYF. The DNA of the CDR3 is TGTGCCAGCAGCTTGGACAGGGTGGCTGGAAACACCATATATTTT. The chain carries TRBV5-5 and TRBJ1-3; a possible D gene is TRBD1 (6 bases). Trimming left V 0 bases short and J 2 bases short, with 9 bases between. The germline V gene has CDR1 SGHKS and CDR2 YYEKEE (reference sequence). CDR3 length: 15 residues.